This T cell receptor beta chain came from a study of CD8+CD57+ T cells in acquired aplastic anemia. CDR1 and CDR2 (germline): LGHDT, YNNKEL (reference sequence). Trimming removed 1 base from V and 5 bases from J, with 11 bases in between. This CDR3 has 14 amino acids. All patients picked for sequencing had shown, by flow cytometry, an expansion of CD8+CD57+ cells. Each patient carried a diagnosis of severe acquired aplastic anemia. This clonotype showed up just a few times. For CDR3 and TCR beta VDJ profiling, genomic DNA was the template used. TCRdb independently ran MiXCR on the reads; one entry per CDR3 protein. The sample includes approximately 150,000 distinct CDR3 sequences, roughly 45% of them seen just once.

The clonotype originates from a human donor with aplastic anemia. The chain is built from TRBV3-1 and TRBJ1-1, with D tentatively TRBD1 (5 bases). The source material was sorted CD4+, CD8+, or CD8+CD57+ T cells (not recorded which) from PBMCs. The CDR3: CASSQAGRETEAFF. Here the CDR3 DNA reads TGTGCCAGCAGCCAAGCTGGCAGGGAAACTGAAGCTTTCTTT.